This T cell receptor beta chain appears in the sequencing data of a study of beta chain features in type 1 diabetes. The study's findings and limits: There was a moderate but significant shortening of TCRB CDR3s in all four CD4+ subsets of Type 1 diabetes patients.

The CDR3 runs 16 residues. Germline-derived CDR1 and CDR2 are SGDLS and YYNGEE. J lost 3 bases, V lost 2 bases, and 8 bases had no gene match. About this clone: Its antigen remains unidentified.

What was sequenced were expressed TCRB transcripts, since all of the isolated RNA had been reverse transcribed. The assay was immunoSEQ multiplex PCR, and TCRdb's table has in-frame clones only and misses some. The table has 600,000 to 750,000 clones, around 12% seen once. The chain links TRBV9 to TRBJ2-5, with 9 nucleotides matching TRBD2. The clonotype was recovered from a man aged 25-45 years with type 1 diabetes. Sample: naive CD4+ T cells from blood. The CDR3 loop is CASSVQGSGGEETQYF. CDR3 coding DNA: TGTGCCAGCAGCGTTCAGGGTAGCGGGGGAGAAGAGACCCAGTACTTC.